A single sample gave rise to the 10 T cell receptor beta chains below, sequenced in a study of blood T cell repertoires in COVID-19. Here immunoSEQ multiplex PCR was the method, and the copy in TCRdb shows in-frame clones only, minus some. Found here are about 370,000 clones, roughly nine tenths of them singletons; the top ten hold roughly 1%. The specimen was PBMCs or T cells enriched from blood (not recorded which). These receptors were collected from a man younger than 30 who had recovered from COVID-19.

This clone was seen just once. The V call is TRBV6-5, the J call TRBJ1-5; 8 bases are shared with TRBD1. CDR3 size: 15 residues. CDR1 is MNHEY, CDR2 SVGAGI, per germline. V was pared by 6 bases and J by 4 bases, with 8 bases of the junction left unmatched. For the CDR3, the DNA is TGTGCCAGCAGCGACAGGGGTACCGGGAATCAGCCCCAGCATTTT. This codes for CASSDRGTGNQPQHF.

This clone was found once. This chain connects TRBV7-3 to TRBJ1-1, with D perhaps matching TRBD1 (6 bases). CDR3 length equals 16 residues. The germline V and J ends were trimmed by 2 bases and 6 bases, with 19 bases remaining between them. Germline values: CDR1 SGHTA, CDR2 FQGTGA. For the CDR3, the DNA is TGTGCCAGCAGCTTACTCGGGGGGGCGGGAGCTCCTGAAGCTTTCTTT. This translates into CASSLLGGAGAPEAFF.

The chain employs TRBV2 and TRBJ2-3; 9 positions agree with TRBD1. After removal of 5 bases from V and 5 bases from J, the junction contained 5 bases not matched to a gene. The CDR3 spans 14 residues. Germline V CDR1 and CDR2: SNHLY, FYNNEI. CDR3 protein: CASSQQGAGDTQYF. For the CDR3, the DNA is TGTGCCAGCAGTCAACAGGGGGCGGGAGATACGCAGTATTTT.

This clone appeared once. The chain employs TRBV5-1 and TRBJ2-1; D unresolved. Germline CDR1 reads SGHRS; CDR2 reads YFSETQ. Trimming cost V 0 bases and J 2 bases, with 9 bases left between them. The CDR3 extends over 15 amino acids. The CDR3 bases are TGCGCCAGCAGCTTGGGAGCTGTTACCTACAATGAGCAGTTCTTC. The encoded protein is CASSLGAVTYNEQFF. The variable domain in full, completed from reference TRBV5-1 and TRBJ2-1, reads KAGVTQTPRYLIKTRGQQVTLSCSPISGHRSVSWYQQTPGQGLQFLFEYFSETQRNKGNFPGRFSGRQFSNSRSEMNVSTLELGDSALYLCASSLGAVTYNEQFFGPGTRLTVL.

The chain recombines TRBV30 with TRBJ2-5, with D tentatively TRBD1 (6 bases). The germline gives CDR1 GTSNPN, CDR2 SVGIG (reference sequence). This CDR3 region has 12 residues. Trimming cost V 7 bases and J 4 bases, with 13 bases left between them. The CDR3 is CASTGTGETQYF. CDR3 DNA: TGTGCCTCTACAGGGACGGGAGAGACCCAGTACTTC. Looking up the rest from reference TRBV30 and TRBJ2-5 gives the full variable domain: SQTIHQWPATLVQPVGSPLSLECTVEGTSNPNLYWYRQAAGRGLQLLFYSVGIGQISSEVPQNLSASRPQDRQFILSSKKLLLSDSGFYLCASTGTGETQYFGPGTRLLVL.

The CDR3 bases are TGCGCCAGCAGCTTGGCGTTAGGGAGGGATGGCTACACCTTC. Its protein is CASSLALGRDGYTF. The chain links TRBV5-1 to TRBJ1-2; D not resolved. Germline V gene sequence: CDR1 SGHRS, CDR2 YFSETQ. Trimming shortened V by 0 bases and J by 6 bases, and 12 bases separated the two germline ends. CDR3 length: 14 residues. The whole variable domain, remainder taken from reference TRBV5-1 and TRBJ1-2, is KAGVTQTPRYLIKTRGQQVTLSCSPISGHRSVSWYQQTPGQGLQFLFEYFSETQRNKGNFPGRFSGRQFSNSRSEMNVSTLELGDSALYLCASSLALGRDGYTFGSGTRLTVV.

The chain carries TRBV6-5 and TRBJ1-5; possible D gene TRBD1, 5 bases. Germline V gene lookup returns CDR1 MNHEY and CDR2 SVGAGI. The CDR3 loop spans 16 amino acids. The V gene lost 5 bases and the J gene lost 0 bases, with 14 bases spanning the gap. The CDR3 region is CASSHYRPNSNQPQHF. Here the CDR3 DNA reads TGTGCCAGCAGTCACTACAGGCCCAATAGCAATCAGCCCCAGCATTTT.

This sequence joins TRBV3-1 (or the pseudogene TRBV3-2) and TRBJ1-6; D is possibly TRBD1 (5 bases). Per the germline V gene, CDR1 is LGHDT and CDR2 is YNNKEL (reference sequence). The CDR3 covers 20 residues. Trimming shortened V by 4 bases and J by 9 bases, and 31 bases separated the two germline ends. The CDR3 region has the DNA TGTGCCAGCAGCCTAAGATCTGGATATGGGCTTGGGGCGGGGGGTTCACCCCTCCACTTT. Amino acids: CASSLRSGYGLGAGGSPLHF.

CDR3 sequence reads: CASSTRGRGATNEKLFF. For the CDR3, the DNA is TGTGCCAGCAGCACCAGGGGGAGAGGGGCAACTAATGAAAAACTGTTTTTT. The rearrangement uses TRBV7-2 and TRBJ1-4; TRBD1 aligns across 7 bases. CDR1 SGHTA and CDR2 FQGNSA come from the germline V gene. CDR3 length: 17 amino acids. V was pared by 5 bases and J by 0 bases, with 9 bases of the junction left unmatched.

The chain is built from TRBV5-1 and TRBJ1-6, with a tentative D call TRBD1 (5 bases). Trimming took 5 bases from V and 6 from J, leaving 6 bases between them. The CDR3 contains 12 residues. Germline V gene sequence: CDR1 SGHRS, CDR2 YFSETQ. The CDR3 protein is CASRDTNSPLHF. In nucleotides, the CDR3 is TGCGCCAGCAGGGACACTAATTCACCCCTCCACTTT.